This T cell receptor (beta chain) was sequenced for a study of cytomegalovirus exposure and HLA in healthy donors. Broader study findings: As a later analysis showed, several of the most significant clusters appeared to be linked to common viral pathogens. A later analysis linked a missense variant in DCLRE1C to the trimming of TCR beta V and J genes. Further analysis, carried out later, found HLA-associated TCR beta chains more clonally expanded than equally common other chains.

This PCR relied on a set of 60 Vbeta primers and 13 Jbeta primers. TCRdb keeps only in-frame clones here, not all; method: immunoSEQ multiplex PCR. The sample gives fewer than 120,000 clones, 80% of which show up once; around 3.2% is in the top ten. The CDR3 is 13 amino acids. V gave up 5 bases and J gave up 5 bases, with 11 bases separating them. Germline V lookup: CDR1 SGHRS, CDR2 YFSETQ. Donors were ostensibly healthy at sampling, although undocumented immune exposures were probable. Remarks on this clone: The antigen remains undetermined.

The receptor was derived from a woman in her fifties or sixties in good health and CMV-seropositive. Sequencing was carried out using PBMCs. The chain joins TRBV5-1 to TRBJ2-1, with D maybe TRBD2 (5 bases). The CDR3 DNA reads TGCGCCAGCAGTCCCGGACTGAACAATGAGCAGTTCTTC. This sequence encodes CASSPGLNNEQFF.